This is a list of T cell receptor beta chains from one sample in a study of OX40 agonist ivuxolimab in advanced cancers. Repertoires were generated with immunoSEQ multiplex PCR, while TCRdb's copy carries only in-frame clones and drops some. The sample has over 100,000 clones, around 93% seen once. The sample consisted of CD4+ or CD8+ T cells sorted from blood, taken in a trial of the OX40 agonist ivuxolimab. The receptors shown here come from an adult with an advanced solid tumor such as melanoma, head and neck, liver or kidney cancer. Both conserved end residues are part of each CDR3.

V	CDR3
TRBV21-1	CASSEYPGTANEKLFF
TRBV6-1	CASSSPGTGYEQYF
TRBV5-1	CASSVNALAGDGELFF
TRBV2	CASSTDYNTDTQYF
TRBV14	CASSQGSPVVRGEFF
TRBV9	CASSVSSTRGNTGELFF
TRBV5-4	CASSLGTGQGQPQHF
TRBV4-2	CASSQEAADPGTEAFF
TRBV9	CASSPRGLNTEAFF
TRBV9	CASSVGIGQANTEAFF
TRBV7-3	CASSLRAGGSRSGPRSGYNEQFF
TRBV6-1	CASTGAGGINEQFF
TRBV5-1	CASTPGQGILETQYF
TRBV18	CASSPQETQYF
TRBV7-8	CASSSPVGAVNTEAFF
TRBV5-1	CASSSANHGTDTQYF
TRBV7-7	CASSLGTGELFF
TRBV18	CASSPQGHEQYF
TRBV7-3	CASSLKGTGGFQGGYTF
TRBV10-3	CAIRAQGTGELFF
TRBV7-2	CASSLGGAGNGNTIYF
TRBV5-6	CASSLAPGGLQHF
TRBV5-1	CASSPGTDEKLFF
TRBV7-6	CASSLAASGRFGTQYF
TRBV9	CASSPRGERITDTQYF
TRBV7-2	CASSLSGSTNTEAFF
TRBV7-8	CASSLAGTVPLQETQYF
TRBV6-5	CASRFSYNEQFF
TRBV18	CASSPGRGVETQYF
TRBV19	CASSWGAGETQYF
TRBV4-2	CASSQVEGPSLNTEAFF
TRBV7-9	CASSFLNEQFF
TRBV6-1	CASIPRPGKSEAFF
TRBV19	CASSTTGSSYEQYF
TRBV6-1	CASSDRGLGETQYF
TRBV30	CACGDRSNTGELFF
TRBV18	CASSPAVGASGANVLTF
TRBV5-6	CASSLLGSTNEKLFF
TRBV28	CASRESGWVETQYF
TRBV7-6	CASSLGQGRTGQFF
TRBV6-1	CASRTGTLNTEAFF
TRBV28	CASSDPPGYTQYF
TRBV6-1	CASRGSYPLYEQYF